The T cell receptor beta chain described here comes from a study of vaccination and CD4 T cells after COVID-19. The Oncomine TCR Beta short-read assay was applied to DNA of cultured CD4+ T cells. Via MiXCR, TCRdb re-called the PCR reads, giving one row per CDR3 protein. The table shows approximately 15,000 distinct CDR3 sequences, with roughly 48% occurring only once. CDR3 length equals 14 residues. The germline V gene has CDR1 ENHRY and CDR2 SYGVKD. With V trimmed by 2 bases and J by 7 bases, 4 bases remained unmatched. Study-level points and caveats: Convalescent patients had a median around 90% of post-vaccine SARS-CoV-2-reactive clones that were detected only after vaccination, not before it.

As to this clonotype: What it recognizes is unknown.

Treatment indicated: roughly nine-day PBMC culture with coronavirus spike peptide pools or control peptides (ViraFEST assay). The rearrangement links TRBV10-3 to TRBJ1-4, with 7 positions matching TRBD1. The clonotype originates from a human donor who had recovered from COVID-19. The specimen sequenced was CD4+ T cells from blood, cultured in vitro. This CDR3 reads CAISERAGGEKLFF. CDR3 nucleotides: TGTGCCATCAGTGAGCGGGCAGGGGGTGAAAAACTGTTTTTT.